Listed below are T cell receptor beta chains from one sample, sequenced in a study of cytomegalovirus exposure and HLA in healthy donors. Method: immunoSEQ multiplex PCR; TCRdb's copy keeps in-frame clones and lacks some. The sample holds roughly 130,000 clones, roughly 74% seen once. The specimen sequenced was PBMCs. The receptor set was obtained from a woman between 50 and 59 years old in good health and CMV-seropositive. Each CDR3 is given with its conserved first and last residue. The D gene is left open where the match is weak. The size of a clone is reported for some rows only, either as once, few or many, or as a class for expanded clones.

D | J | V | size | DNA | CDR3
TRBD1 | TRBJ1-5 | TRBV5-8 | . | TGTGCCAGCAGCTTGGGGGACAGAGTAAGTCAGCCCCAGCATTTT | CASSLGDRVSQPQHF
. | TRBJ2-7 | TRBV15 | . | TGTGCCACCAGCCTAGACAGGGTTGGGGGGTCCGAGCAGTACTTC | CATSLDRVGGSEQYF
. | TRBJ2-7 | TRBV11-2 | . | TGTGCCAGCAGCCCCCGAACGGGTTCTGGCTACGAGCAGTACTTC | CASSPRTGSGYEQYF
. | TRBJ1-1 | TRBV7-9 | . | TGTGCCAGCAGTTTGGACAGTCAAGCTTTCTTT | CASSLDSQAFF
TRBD1 | TRBJ1-2 | TRBV6-1 | once | TGTGCCAGCAGGGACAGGGAACCCAACTATGGCTACACCTTC | CASRDREPNYGYTF
. | TRBJ2-2 | TRBV19 | . | TGTGCCAGTAGTATTGACAGGACCGGGGAGCTGTTTTTT | CASSIDRTGELFF
. | TRBJ1-6 | TRBV6-4 | . | TGTGCCAGCAGTGAGAGCCCCGACAGCAATTCACCCCTCCACTTT | CASSESPDSNSPLHF
TRBD1 | TRBJ2-5 | TRBV18 | . | TGTGCCAGCTCATCGGGACAGGGCGAGACCCAGTACTTC | CASSSGQGETQYF
. | TRBJ2-6 | TRBV7-9 | . | TGTGCCAGCAGTCTATGGGCCAACGTCCTGACTTTC | CASSLWANVLTF
. | TRBJ1-4 | TRBV5-1 | . | TGCGCCAGCAGCTGGGGGGACGTTACTAATGAAAAACTGTTTTTT | CASSWGDVTNEKLFF
. | TRBJ1-2 | TRBV28 | . | TGTGCCAGCAGTCTAGGGGACTTATTTTATGGCTACACCTTC | CASSLGDLFYGYTF
. | TRBJ1-1 | TRBV6-5 | . | TGTGCCAGCAGTGCAAATCAGGTGGCTGGTGAAGCTTTCTTT | CASSANQVAGEAFF